This section outlines one TCR beta chain sequence together with its context. Antigen: not known. This specimen belongs to a study of cytomegalovirus exposure and HLA in healthy donors. Study outcomes and limitations: Usually a TCR sequence was rare, but some public TCRs were found in many donors. Later on, a genetic analysis was performed. It linked a missense variant in DCLRE1C with V- and J-gene trimming of TCR beta.

In the PCR, 60 Vbeta and 13 Jbeta primers were used. Clones were read by immunoSEQ multiplex PCR, and TCRdb kept only the in-frame ones, dropping some. Counted here are 95,000 to 150,000 clones, 65% to 80% occurring once; the ten biggest clones make up under 3%. CDR1 is MDHEN, CDR2 SYDVKM, per germline. The CDR3 spans 16 residues. Trimming removed 7 bases from V and 6 bases from J, with 25 bases in between. The sequenced sample consisted of PBMCs. The rearrangement links TRBV28 to TRBJ2-7, with D tentatively TRBD1 (6 bases). This receptor was obtained from a woman aged 40-49 years in good health and CMV-seropositive. This CDR3 is CASIPQGTGRRREQYF. The CDR3 DNA is TGTGCCAGCATCCCCCAGGGAACAGGGCGACGTCGCGAGCAGTACTTC.